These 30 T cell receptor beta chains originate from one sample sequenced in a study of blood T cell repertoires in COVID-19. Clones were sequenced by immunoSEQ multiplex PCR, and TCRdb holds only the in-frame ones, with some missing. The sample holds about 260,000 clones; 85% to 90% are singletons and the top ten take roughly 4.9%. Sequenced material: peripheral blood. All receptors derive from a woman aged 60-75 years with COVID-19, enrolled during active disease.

The CDR3 reads CASSLRQGHQPQHF. CDR3 coding DNA: TGTGCCAGCAGCCTCCGACAGGGGCATCAGCCCCAGCATTTT. V usage is TRBV6-6 and J usage is TRBJ1-5; 8 nucleotides match TRBD1. Germline loops: CDR1 MNHNY, CDR2 SVGAGI (reference sequence). The CDR3 totals 14 residues. The V gene end was trimmed by 6 bases and the J gene end by 5 bases; junction bases not matched to a gene: 6.

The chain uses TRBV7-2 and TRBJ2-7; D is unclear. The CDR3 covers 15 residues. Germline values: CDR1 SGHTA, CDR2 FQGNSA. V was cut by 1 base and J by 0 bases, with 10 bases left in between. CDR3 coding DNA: TGTGCCAGCAGCTTAGTGGCCCGGAGCTCCTACGAGCAGTACTTC. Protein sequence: CASSLVARSSYEQYF.

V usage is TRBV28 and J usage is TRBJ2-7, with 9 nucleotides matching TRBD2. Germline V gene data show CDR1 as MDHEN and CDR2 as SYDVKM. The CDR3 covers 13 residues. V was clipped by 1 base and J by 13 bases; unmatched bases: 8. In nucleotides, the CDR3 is TGTGCCAGCAGTTTATTAAATGCGGGAGGGCGTTACTTC. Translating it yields CASSLLNAGGRYF.

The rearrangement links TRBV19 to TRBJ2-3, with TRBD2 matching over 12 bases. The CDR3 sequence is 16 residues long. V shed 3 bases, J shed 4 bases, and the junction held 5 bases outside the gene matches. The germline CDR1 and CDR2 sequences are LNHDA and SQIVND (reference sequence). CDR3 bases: TGTGCCAGTAGTATCCTTCTAGCGGGAGGGCCAGATACGCAGTATTTT. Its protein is CASSILLAGGPDTQYF.

CDR3 amino acids: CASGRERGTGYTF. CDR3 in DNA: TGTGCCAGCGGTAGGGAAAGGGGGACTGGCTACACCTTC. The chain combines TRBV27 with TRBJ1-2, with a tentative D call TRBD1 (6 bases). Germline V CDR1 and CDR2: MNHEY, SMNVEV (reference sequence). V dropped 8 bases and J dropped 7 bases, with 17 bases sitting between them. The CDR3 contains 13 residues.

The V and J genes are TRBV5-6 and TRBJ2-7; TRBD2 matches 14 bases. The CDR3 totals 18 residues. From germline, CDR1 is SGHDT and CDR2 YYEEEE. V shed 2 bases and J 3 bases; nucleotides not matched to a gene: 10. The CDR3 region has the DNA TGTGCCAGCAGCTTACGACTAGCGGGAGGGCCGAAGGACTACGAGCAGTACTTC. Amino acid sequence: CASSLRLAGGPKDYEQYF. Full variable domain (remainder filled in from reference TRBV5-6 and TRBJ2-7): DAGVTQSPTHLIKTRGQQVTLRCSPKSGHDTVSWYQQALGQGPQFIFQYYEEEERQRGNFPDRFSGHQFPNYSSELNVNALLLGDSALYLCASSLRLAGGPKDYEQYFGPGTRLTVT.

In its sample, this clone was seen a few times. The CDR3 sequence is CASSIQGSNSPLHF. CDR3 coding DNA: TGTGCCAGTAGTATACAGGGTTCGAATTCACCCCTCCACTTT. The gene calls are TRBV19 and TRBJ1-6; TRBD1 is a possible D gene (5 bases). From germline, CDR1 is LNHDA and CDR2 SQIVND (reference sequence). The germline V and J ends were trimmed by 2 bases and 7 bases, with 9 bases remaining between them. The CDR3 is 14 amino acids.

The CDR3 spells CAPGGLDTQYF. The CDR3 DNA reads as TGTGCCCCGGGGGGACTAGATACGCAGTATTTT. This chain connects TRBV24-1 to TRBJ2-3, with 7 bases fitting TRBD2. CDR1 is KGHDR, CDR2 SFDVKD, per germline. This CDR3 comprises 11 residues. Trimming removed 12 bases from V and 5 bases from J; junction bases left unmatched: 4.

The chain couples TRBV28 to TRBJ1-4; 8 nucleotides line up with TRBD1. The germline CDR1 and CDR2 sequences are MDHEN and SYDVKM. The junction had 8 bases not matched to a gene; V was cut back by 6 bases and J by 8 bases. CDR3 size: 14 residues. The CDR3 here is CASSLDRAVEKLFF. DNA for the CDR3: TGTGCCAGCAGCCTGGACAGGGCGGTAGAAAAACTGTTTTTT.

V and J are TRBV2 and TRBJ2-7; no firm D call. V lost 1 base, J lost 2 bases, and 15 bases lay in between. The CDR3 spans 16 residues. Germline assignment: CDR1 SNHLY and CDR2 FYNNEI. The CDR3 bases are TGTGCCAGCAGTGAAGAAACAGTTTTGGTCCCCTACGAGCAGTACTTC. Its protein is CASSEETVLVPYEQYF.

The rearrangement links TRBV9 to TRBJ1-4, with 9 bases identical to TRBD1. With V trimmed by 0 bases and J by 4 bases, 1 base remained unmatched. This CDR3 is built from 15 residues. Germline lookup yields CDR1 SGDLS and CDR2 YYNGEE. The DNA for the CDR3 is TGTGCCAGCAGCGTAGGGACAGGGGTTAATGAAAAACTGTTTTTT. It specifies CASSVGTGVNEKLFF.

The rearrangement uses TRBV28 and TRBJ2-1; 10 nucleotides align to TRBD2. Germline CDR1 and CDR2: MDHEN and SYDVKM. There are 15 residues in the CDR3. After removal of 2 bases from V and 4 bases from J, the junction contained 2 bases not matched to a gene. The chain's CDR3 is CASSLVAGGYNEQFF. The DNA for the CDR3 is TGTGCCAGCAGTTTAGTAGCGGGAGGTTACAATGAGCAGTTCTTC.

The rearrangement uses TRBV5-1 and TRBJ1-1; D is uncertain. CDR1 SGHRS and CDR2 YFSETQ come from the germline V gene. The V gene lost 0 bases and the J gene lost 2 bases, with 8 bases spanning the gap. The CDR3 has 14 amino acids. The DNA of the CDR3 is TGCGCCAGCAGCTTGGAACCAGTTAACACTGAAGCTTTCTTT. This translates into CASSLEPVNTEAFF.

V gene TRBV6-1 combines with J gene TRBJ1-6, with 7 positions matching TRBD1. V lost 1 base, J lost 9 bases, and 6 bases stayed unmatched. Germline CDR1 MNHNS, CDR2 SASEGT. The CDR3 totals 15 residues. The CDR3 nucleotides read TGTGCCAGCAGTGAAGAGGGGGCAGGGAGTTCACCCCTCCACTTT. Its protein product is CASSEEGAGSSPLHF.

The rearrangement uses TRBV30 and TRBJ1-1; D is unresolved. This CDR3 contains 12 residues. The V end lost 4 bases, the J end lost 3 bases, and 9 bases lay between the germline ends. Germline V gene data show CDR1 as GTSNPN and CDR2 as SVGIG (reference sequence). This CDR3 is CAWKIGDTEAFF. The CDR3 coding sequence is TGTGCCTGGAAGATCGGGGACACTGAAGCTTTCTTT.

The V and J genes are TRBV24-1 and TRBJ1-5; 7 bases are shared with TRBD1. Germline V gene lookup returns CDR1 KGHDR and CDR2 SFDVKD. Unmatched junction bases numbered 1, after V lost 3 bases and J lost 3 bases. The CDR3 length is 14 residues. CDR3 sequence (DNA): TGTGCCACCAGTGATGGGACAGACAATCAGCCCCAGCATTTT. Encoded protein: CATSDGTDNQPQHF.

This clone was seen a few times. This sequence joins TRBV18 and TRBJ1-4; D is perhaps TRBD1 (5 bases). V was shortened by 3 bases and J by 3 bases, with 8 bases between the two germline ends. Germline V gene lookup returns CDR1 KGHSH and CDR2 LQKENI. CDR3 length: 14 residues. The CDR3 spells CASSPWGANEKLFF. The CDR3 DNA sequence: TGTGCCAGCTCACCGTGGGGGGCTAATGAAAAACTGTTTTTT.

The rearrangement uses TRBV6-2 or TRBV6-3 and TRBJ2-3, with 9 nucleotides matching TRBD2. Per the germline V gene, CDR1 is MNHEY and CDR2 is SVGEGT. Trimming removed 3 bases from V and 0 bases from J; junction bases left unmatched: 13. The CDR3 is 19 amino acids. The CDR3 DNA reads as TGTGCCAGCAGTTATCGCCCCCCTGGACTAGCGACAAGCACAGATACGCAGTATTTT. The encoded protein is CASSYRPPGLATSTDTQYF.

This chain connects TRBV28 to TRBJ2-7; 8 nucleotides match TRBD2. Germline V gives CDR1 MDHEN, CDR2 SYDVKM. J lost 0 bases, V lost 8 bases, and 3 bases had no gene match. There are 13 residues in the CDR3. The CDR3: CASLAGGSYEQYF. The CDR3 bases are TGTGCCAGCCTCGCGGGAGGCTCCTACGAGCAGTACTTC. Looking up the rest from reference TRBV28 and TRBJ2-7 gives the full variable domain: DVKVTQSSRYLVKRTGEKVFLECVQDMDHENMFWYRQDPGLGLRLIYFSYDVKMKEKGDIPEGYSVSREKKERFSLILESASTNQTSMYLCASLAGGSYEQYFGPGTRLTVT.

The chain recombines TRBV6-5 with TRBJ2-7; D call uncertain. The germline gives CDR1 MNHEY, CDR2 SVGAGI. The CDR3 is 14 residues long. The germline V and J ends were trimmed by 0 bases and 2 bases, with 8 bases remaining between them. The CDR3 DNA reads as TGTGCCAGCAGTTACTCCCGAACTACCTACGAGCAGTACTTC. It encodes CASSYSRTTYEQYF.

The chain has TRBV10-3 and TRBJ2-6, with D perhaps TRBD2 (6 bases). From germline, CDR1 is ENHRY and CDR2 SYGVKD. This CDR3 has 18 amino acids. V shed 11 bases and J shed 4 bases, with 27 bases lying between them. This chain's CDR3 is CAGAGSGQPNMGANVLTF. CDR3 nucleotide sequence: TGTGCCGGCGCGGGATCGGGTCAACCCAATATGGGGGCCAACGTCCTGACTTTC.

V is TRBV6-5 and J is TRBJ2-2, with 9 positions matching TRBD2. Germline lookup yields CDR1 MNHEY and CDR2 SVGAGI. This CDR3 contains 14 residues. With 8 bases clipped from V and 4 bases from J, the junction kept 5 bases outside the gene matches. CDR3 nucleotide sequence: TGTGCCAGCCGGCTAGCGGGATCCACCGGGGAGCTGTTTTTT. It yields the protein CASRLAGSTGELFF.

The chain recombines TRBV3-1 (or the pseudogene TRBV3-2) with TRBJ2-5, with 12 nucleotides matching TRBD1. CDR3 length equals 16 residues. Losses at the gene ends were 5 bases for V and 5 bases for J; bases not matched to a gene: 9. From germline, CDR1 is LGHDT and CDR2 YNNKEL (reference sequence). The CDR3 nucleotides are TGTGCCAGCAGCGGCCGGGACAGGGGGCGATCGGAGACCCAGTACTTC. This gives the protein CASSGRDRGRSETQYF.

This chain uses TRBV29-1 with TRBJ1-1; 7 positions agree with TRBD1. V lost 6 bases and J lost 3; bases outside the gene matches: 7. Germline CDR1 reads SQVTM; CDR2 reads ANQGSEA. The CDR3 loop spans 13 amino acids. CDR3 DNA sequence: TGCAGCGTAGGAACAGGGGTGTACACTGAAGCTTTCTTT. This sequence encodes CSVGTGVYTEAFF.

The CDR3 nucleotides read TGTGCCATCAGGGACAGGAATAGCAATCAGCCCCAGCATTTT. Translating it yields CAIRDRNSNQPQHF. The V gene is TRBV10-3, the J gene TRBJ1-5, with 7 nucleotides matching TRBD1. Germline CDR1 and CDR2: ENHRY and SYGVKD. The length of the CDR3 is 14 residues. V was clipped by 6 bases and J by 0 bases; unmatched bases: 2.

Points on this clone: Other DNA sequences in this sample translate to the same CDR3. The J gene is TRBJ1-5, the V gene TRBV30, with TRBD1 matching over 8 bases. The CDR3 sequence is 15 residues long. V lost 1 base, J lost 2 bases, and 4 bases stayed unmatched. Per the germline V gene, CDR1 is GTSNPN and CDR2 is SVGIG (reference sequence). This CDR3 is CAWSADRGGNQPQHF. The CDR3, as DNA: TGTGCCTGGAGTGCCGACAGGGGAGGCAATCAGCCCCAGCATTTT.

The CDR3 region is CASSPGDRMNSPLHF. The CDR3 bases are TGTGCCAGTAGTCCCGGGGACAGGATGAATTCACCCCTCCACTTT. The chain employs TRBV19 and TRBJ1-6; 8 positions agree with TRBD1. This CDR3 is built from 15 residues. J lost 7 bases, V lost 5 bases, and 7 bases had no gene match. Germline values: CDR1 LNHDA, CDR2 SQIVND (reference sequence).

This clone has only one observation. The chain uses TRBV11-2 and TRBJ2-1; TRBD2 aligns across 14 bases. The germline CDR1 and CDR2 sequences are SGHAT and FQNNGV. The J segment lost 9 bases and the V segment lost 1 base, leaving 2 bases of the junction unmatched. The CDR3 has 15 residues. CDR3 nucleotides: TGTGCCAGCAGCTTAGTGGGACTAGCGGGAGTTGAGCAGTTCTTC. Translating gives CASSLVGLAGVEQFF.

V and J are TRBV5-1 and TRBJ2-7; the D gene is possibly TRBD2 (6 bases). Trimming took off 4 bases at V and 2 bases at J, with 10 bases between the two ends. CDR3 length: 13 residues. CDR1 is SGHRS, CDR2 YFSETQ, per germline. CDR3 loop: CASSRDLTYEQYF. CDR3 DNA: TGCGCCAGCAGCAGGGACTTAACCTACGAGCAGTACTTC.

The CDR3 nucleotides read TGTGCCAGCAGCTTAGTACAGGCCTACGAGCAGTACTTC. It translates to CASSLVQAYEQYF. The V call is TRBV7-6, the J call TRBJ2-7; possibly TRBD1 for D (5 bases). V lost 1 base and J lost 2, with 6 bases in between. Germline lookup yields CDR1 SGHVS and CDR2 FNYEAQ. The CDR3 extends over 13 amino acids.